A single TCR beta chain is shown here with its context. As yet, its antigen is unknown. This entry is derived from a study of post-analysis software for immune sequencing data. Study results and limitations: Multiple sclerosis patients showed significantly lower normalized Chao1 diversity than controls did. A few TRBV segments occurring more often in patients than controls included TRBV5-6, TRBV5-1 and TRBV20-1.

cDNA libraries of TCR beta carried unique molecular identifiers. A single record per CDR3 protein comes from TCRdb applying MiXCR to the PCR reads. The sample holds roughly 540,000 distinct CDR3 sequences, approximately 31% seen once. This CDR3 region has 18 residues. Germline assignment: CDR1 SEHNR and CDR2 FQNEAQ (reference sequence). V dropped 0 bases and J dropped 0 bases, with 17 bases sitting between them. The TCR was taken from a girl aged 2 to 17 with multiple sclerosis. The source material was blood. This chain links TRBV7-9 with TRBJ1-1; tentative D call: TRBD1 (5 bases). Here the CDR3 DNA reads TGTGCCAGCAGCTTAGCGTTAAGTGACAGACCCATGAACACTGAAGCTTTCTTT. This gives the protein CASSLALSDRPMNTEAFF. The variable domain in full, with the rest retrieved from reference TRBV7-9 and TRBJ1-1, is DTGVSQNPRHKITKRGQNVTFRCDPISEHNRLYWYRQTLGQGPEFLTYFQNEAQLEKSRLLSDRFSAERPKGSFSTLEIQRTEQGDSAMYLCASSLALSDRPMNTEAFFGQGTRLTVV.